This TCR beta chain came from a study of regulatory T cells in long-lasting Graves disease. The V end was cut by 1 base, the J end by 6 bases, with 12 bases between. Germline V gene data show CDR1 as MGHRA and CDR2 as YSYEKL. The CDR3 contains 15 residues. The time point was: newly diagnosed GD, antithyroid drugs for less than 3 months. PBMC-derived RNA was used for the TCR library. iRepertoire HTBI primers and Arm-PCR of CDR3 regions built TCR beta libraries. Each CDR3 protein is one row after TCRdb ran MiXCR on the multiplex PCR reads. The repertoire holds 440,000 or so distinct CDR3 sequences, with 16% as singletons. The same data also contributed to another study, on T cells in Graves' hyperthyroidism and ophthalmopathy.

This material consisted of peripheral blood mononuclear cells (PBMCs), taken at new diagnosis, from a patient treated with antithyroid drugs. V is TRBV4-1 and J is TRBJ2-2; tentative D call: TRBD2 (6 bases). This TCR derives from a woman aged 25 to 39 with Graves disease. CDR3 sequence reads: CASSQVQGGAGELFF. CDR3 coding DNA: TGCGCCAGCAGCCAAGTTCAGGGAGGCGCCGGGGAGCTGTTTTTT.